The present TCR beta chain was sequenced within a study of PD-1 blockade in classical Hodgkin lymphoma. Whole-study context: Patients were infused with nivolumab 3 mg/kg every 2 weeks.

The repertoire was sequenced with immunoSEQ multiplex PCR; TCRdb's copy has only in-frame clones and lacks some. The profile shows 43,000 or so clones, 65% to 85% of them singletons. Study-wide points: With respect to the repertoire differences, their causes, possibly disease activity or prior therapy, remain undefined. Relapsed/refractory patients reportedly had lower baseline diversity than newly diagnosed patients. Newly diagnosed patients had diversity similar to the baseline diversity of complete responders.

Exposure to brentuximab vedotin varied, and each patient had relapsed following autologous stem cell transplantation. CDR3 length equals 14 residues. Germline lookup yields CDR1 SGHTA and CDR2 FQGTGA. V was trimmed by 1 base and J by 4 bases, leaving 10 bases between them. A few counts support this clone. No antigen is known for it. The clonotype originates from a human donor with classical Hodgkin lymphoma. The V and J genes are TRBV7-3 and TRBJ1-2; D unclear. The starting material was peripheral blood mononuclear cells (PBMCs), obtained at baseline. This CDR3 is CASSLNDGLYGYTF. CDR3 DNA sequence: TGTGCCAGCAGCTTAAACGACGGCCTCTATGGCTACACCTTC.